These T cell receptor beta chains were read from a single sample in a study of response to subunit inactivated influenza vaccine. From the RT-PCR reads, TCRdb called clonotypes with MiXCR, one entry per CDR3 protein. The sample yields around 520,000 distinct CDR3 sequences, about 11% seen once. Sample: PBMCs from blood, taken on the day of vaccination. The origin of the receptors is a man aged 45-65 years who received an inactivated influenza vaccine. CDR3s leave out the opening cysteine and the closing phenylalanine or tryptophan.

v_call cdr3_aa
TRBV24-1 ATSDPGQGAYNEQF
TRBV5-5 ASSQEGTYEQY
TRBV11-2 ASSFTQSGRAYNEQF
TRBV4-2 ASSQDQASNEQF
TRBV20-1 SARGQGSSSTNEKLF
TRBV28 ASSMPGTSNEKLF
TRBV9 ASSSTGPHGGQY
TRBV30 AWSGQPNTEAF
TRBV30 AWSPTRPYEQY
TRBV4-1 ASSQVLTDNQPQH
TRBV7-6 ASSLGRGDVSPSYEQY
TRBV30 AGGLGARTGELF
TRBV4-3 ASSQDGTGVDEQF
TRBV20-1 SASAGTSYNEQF
TRBV4-3 ASSQGGQWTEAF
TRBV12-3/TRBV12-4 ASCPRVHNEQF
TRBV7-2 ASSDKGVRTDTQY
TRBV20-1 SAPTGDYSGELF
TRBV2 ASSERLAGSYEQY
TRBV9 ASSVEAGRTDTQY
TRBV20-1 SARRDAGSTEAF
TRBV25-1 ASWNRGNTEAF
TRBV6-1 ASRPRTGGSYEQY
TRBV29-1 SVDSAQETQY
TRBV5-1 ASSLDGRRTDTQY
TRBV7-9 ASSPSDRIYNEQF
TRBV7-9 ASSLGTGGKSYEQY
TRBV9 ASSPLGGQVLNEQF
TRBV12-3/TRBV12-4 ASSSGSATQY
TRBV4-2 ASSQERANWPQH
TRBV12-3/TRBV12-4 ASTKTGFYSNQPQH
TRBV20-1 SAGQGIDQPQH
TRBV6-2/TRBV6-3 ASSRLAGGQGEQY
TRBV12-3/TRBV12-4 ASRSRVPGQPHSVNTEAF
TRBV9 ASSGGSSSSYEQY
TRBV6-1 ASRLLPSGAYGEQF
TRBV20-1 SARPLGGSSYNSPLH
TRBV4-1 ASSTGPATQY
TRBV2 ATPGGAAESGELF
TRBV14 ASSQELWGAAKNTEAF
TRBV7-9 ASSFNYWGGEQY
TRBV4-2 ASSPRAGVADTQY
TRBV20-1 SAEGTVQETQY
TRBV5-1 ASSPDRLAADTQY
TRBV14 ASSPSLQGHTQY
TRBV4-3 ASSRSGSPGNTIY
TRBV7-9 ASSPGLGYNEQF
TRBV7-6 ASSPMGPGHSNQPQH
TRBV4-2 ASSQGEGSYEQY
TRBV6-1 ASSPGQAYTGELF
TRBV19 ASSIDAGGTDTQY
TRBV4-3 ASSQAYAGGEAF
TRBV6-2/TRBV6-3 ASTVGWTGSNEQF
TRBV6-5 AAGGAWDTQY